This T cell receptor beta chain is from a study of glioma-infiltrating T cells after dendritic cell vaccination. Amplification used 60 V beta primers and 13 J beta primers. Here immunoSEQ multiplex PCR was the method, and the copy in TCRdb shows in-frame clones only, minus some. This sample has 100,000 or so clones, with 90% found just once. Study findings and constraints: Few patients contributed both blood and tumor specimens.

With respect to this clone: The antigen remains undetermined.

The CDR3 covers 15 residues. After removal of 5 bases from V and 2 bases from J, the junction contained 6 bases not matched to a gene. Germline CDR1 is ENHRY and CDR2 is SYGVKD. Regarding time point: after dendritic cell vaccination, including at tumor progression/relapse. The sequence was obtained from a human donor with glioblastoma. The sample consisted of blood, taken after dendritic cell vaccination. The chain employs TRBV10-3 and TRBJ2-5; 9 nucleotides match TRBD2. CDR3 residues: CAISPWLAGQETQYF. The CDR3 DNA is TGTGCCATCAGTCCGTGGCTAGCGGGGCAAGAGACCCAGTACTTC.